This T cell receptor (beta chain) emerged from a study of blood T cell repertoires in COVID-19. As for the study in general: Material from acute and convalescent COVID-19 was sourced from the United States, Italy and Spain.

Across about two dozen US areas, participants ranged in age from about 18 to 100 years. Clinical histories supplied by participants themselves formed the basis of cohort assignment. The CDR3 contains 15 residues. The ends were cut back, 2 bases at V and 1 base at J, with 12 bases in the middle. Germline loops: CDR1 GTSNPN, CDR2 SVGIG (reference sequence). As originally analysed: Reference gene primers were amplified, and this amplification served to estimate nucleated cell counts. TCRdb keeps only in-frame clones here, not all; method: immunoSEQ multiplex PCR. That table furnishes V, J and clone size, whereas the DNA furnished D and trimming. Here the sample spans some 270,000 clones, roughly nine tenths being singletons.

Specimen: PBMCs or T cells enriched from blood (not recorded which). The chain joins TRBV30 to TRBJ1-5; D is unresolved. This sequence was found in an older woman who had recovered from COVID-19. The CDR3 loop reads CAWSIGGSSNQPQHF. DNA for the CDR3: TGTGCCTGGAGTATAGGCGGCAGCAGCAATCAGCCCCAGCATTTT.